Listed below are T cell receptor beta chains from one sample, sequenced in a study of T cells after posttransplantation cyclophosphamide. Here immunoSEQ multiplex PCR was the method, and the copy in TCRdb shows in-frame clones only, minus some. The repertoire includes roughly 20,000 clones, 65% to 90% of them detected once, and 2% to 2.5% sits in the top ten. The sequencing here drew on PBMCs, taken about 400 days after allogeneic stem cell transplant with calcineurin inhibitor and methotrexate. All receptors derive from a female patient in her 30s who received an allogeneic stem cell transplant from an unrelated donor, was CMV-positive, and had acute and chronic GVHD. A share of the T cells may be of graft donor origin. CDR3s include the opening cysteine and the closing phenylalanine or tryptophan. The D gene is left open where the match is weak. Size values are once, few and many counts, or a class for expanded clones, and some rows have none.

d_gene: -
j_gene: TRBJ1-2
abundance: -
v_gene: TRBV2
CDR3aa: CASTGQSRYGYTF
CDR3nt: TGTGCCAGCACCGGACAGTCTCGCTATGGCTACACCTTC

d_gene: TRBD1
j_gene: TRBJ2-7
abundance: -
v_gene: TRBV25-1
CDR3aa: CASTPEVGTGGREQYF
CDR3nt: TGTGCCAGCACCCCGGAGGTAGGGACAGGGGGTAGGGAGCAGTACTTC

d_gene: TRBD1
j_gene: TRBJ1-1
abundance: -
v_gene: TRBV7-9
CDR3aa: CASRPESQGRAFF
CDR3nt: TGTGCCAGCAGACCCGAATCACAGGGGAGAGCTTTCTTT

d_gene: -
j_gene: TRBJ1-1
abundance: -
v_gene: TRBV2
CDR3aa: CASSQQGDSTEAFF
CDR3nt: TGTGCCAGCAGTCAACAGGGTGATAGCACTGAAGCTTTCTTT

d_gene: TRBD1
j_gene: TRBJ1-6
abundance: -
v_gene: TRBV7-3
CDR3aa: CASSLQGDSPLHF
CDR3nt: TGTGCCAGCAGCTTACAGGGGGATTCACCCCTCCACTTT

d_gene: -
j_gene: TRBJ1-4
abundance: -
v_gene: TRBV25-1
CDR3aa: CASNSQGGNEKLFF
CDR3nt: TGTGCCAGCAATTCACAGGGCGGTAATGAAAAACTGTTTTTT

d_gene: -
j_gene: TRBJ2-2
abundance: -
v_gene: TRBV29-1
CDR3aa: CVVERQGSGTGELFF
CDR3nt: TGCGTCGTAGAAAGGCAGGGGTCTGGCACCGGGGAGCTGTTTTTT

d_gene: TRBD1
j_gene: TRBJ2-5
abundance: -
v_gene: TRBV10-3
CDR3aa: CAIGGTGEETQYF
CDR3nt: TGTGCCATCGGCGGGACAGGGGAAGAGACCCAGTACTTC

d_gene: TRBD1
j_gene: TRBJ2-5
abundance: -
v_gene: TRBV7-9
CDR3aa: CASSLVYGTGQETQYF
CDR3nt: TGTGCCAGCAGCTTAGTCTATGGGACAGGTCAAGAGACCCAGTACTTC

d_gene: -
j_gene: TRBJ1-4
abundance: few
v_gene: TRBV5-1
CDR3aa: CASSSRPQGTNEKLFF
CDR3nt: TGCGCCAGCAGCTCGCGACCCCAGGGAACTAATGAAAAACTGTTTTTT

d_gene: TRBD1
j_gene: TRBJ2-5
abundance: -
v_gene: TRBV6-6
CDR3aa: CASSHISTGAQTQYF
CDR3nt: TGTGCCAGCAGTCATATCTCGACAGGGGCACAGACCCAGTACTTC

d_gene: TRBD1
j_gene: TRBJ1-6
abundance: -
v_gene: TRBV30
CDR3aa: CAWSGTSRTGGGSPLHF
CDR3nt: TGTGCCTGGAGTGGGACGTCCAGGACAGGGGGCGGCTCACCCCTCCACTTT

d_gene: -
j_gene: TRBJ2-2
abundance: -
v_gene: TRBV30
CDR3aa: CAWIPQNTGELFF
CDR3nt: TGTGCCTGGATTCCCCAGAACACCGGGGAGCTGTTTTTT

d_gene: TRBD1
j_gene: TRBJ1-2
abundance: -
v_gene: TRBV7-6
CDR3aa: CASSLAQDRGYGYTF
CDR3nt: TGTGCCAGCAGCTTAGCCCAGGACAGGGGATATGGCTACACCTTC

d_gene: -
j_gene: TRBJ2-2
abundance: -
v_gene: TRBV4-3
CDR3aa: CASSQELPGVYTGELFF
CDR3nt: TGCGCCAGCAGCCAAGAACTGCCGGGAGTATACACCGGGGAGCTGTTTTTT

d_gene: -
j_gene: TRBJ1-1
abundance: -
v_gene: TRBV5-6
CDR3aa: CASSPGQISEAFF
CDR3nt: TGTGCCAGCAGCCCCGGACAGATCTCTGAAGCTTTCTTT

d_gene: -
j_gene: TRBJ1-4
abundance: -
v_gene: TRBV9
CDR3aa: CASKGSATNEKLFF
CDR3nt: TGTGCCAGCAAAGGGAGTGCAACTAATGAAAAACTGTTTTTT

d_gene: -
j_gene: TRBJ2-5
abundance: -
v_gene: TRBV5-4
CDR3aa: CASSLGTFLTEETQYF
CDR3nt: TGTGCCAGCAGCTTGGGAACCTTCCTAACAGAAGAGACCCAGTACTTC

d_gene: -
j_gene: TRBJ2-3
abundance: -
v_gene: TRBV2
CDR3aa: CASSESRRGDTQYF
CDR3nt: TGTGCCAGCAGTGAATCCCGGAGGGGAGATACGCAGTATTTT

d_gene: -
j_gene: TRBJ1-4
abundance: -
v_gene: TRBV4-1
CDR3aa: CASSRNGQSTNEKLFF
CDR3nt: TGCGCCAGCAGCCGAAACGGACAGTCCACTAATGAAAAACTGTTTTTT

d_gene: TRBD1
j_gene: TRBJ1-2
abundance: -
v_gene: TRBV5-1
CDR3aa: CASSQQGASNYGYTF
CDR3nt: TGCGCCAGCAGCCAACAGGGGGCCTCTAACTATGGCTACACCTTC

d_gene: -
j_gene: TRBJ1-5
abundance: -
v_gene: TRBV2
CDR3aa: CASSEALRGTGGQPQHF
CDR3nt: TGTGCCAGCAGTGAAGCGCTTAGGGGGACGGGGGGACAGCCCCAGCATTTT

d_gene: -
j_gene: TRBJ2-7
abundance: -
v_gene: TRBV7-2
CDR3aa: CASSLGGNYEQYF
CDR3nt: TGTGCCAGCAGCTTAGGCGGCAACTACGAGCAGTACTTC

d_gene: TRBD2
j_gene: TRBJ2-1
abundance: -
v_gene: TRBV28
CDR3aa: CASRPLAGLASSGSYNEQFF
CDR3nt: TGTGCCAGCAGGCCATTAGCGGGACTAGCGAGCTCGGGCTCCTACAATGAGCAGTTCTTC

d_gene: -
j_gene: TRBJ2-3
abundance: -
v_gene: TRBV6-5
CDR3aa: CASRRKSTDTQYF
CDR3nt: TGTGCCAGCAGGAGGAAGAGCACAGATACGCAGTATTTT

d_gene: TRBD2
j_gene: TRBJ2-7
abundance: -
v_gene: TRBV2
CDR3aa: CASSELAGTYEQYF
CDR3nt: TGTGCCAGCAGTGAACTAGCGGGAACTTACGAGCAGTACTTC

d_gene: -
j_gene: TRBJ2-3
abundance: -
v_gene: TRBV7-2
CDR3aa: CASSYSGLHTDTQYF
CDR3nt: TGTGCCAGCAGCTACTCGGGACTGCACACAGATACGCAGTATTTT

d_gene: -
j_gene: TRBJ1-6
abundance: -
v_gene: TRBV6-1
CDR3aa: CASSGQIPLHF
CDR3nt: TGTGCCAGCAGTGGCCAGATACCCCTCCACTTT

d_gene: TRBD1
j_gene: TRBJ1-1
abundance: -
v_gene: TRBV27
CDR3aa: CASSRDRDGYEAFF
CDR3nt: TGTGCCAGCAGTAGGGACAGGGACGGCTATGAAGCTTTCTTT

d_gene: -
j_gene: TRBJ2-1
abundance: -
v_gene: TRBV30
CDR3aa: CAWSDIRPYNEQFF
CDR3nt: TGTGCCTGGAGTGACATCCGTCCCTACAATGAGCAGTTCTTC

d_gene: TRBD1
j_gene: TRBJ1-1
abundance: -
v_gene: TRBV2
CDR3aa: CASNPGQHTEAFF
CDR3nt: TGTGCCAGCAATCCGGGACAGCACACTGAAGCTTTCTTT

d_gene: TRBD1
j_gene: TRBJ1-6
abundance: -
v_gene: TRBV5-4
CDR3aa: CASSSDRADNSPLHF
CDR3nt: TGTGCCAGCAGCTCCGACAGGGCCGATAATTCACCCCTCCACTTT

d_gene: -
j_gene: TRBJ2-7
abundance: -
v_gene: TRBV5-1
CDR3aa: CASSLGAAYEQYF
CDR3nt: TGCGCCAGCAGCTTGGGAGCTGCGTACGAGCAGTACTTC

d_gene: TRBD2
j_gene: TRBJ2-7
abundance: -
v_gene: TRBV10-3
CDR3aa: CAISVLAGESEQYF
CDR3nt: TGTGCCATCAGTGTGCTAGCGGGAGAATCCGAGCAGTACTTC

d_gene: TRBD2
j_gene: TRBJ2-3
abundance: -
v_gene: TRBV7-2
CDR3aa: CASSFKTSGNGADTQYF
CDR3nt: TGTGCCAGCAGCTTCAAGACTAGCGGGAATGGGGCAGATACGCAGTATTTT

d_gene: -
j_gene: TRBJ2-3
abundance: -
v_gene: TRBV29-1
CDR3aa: CSVEDHDGTIQYF
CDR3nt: TGCAGCGTTGAAGATCATGACGGGACAATCCAGTATTTT

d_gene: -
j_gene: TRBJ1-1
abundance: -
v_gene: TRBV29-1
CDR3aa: CSATSAFF
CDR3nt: TGCAGCGCCACATCGGCTTTCTTT

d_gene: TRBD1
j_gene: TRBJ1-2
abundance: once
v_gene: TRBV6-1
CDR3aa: CASRQTGGPYGYTF
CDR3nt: TGTGCCAGCAGACAGACAGGGGGTCCGTATGGCTACACCTTC

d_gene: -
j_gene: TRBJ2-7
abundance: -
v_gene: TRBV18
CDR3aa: CASSPPPGNYEQYF
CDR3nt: TGTGCCAGCTCACCACCCCCAGGGAACTACGAGCAGTACTTC

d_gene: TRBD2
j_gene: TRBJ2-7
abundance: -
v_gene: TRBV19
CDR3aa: CASSLRTSGGYTHEQYF
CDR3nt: TGTGCCAGTAGTCTCCGGACTAGCGGGGGTTATACCCACGAGCAGTACTTC